The TCR beta chain described here comes from a study of CD8+CD57+ T cells in acquired aplastic anemia. About the study: Quantities of DNA derived from sorted CD4+ and CD8+ cells averaged 3.2 ug. An average of roughly 11 million reads for CD4+ cells was obtained from healthy donors. Study-level results: Patients and controls shared over 25 CD8+ CDR3 sequences, which appeared highly expressed in patients and within their immunodominant clones. Patients showed no significant difference from controls in CD8+ Simpson's diversity.

This clonotype came up a few times. Its antigen is unknown. Genomic DNA was employed as the template in profiling TCR beta VDJ and CDR3. One entry per CDR3 protein, called by TCRdb with MiXCR from the reads. The sample holds around 230,000 distinct CDR3 sequences; over 60% are singletons and the top ten take about 29%. V was pared by 6 bases and J by 4 bases, with 5 bases of the junction left unmatched. The CDR3 extends over 13 amino acids. CDR1 is SGHTA and CDR2 is FQGTGA in the germline V gene. The chain carries TRBV7-3 and TRBJ2-5, with TRBD1 matching over 7 bases. The sequence was collected from a human donor in good health. The source material was sorted CD4+, CD8+, or CD8+CD57+ T cells (not recorded which) from PBMCs. The CDR3 reads CASSPGGRETQYF. Here the CDR3 DNA reads TGTGCCAGCAGTCCAGGGGGTAGAGAGACCCAGTACTTC.